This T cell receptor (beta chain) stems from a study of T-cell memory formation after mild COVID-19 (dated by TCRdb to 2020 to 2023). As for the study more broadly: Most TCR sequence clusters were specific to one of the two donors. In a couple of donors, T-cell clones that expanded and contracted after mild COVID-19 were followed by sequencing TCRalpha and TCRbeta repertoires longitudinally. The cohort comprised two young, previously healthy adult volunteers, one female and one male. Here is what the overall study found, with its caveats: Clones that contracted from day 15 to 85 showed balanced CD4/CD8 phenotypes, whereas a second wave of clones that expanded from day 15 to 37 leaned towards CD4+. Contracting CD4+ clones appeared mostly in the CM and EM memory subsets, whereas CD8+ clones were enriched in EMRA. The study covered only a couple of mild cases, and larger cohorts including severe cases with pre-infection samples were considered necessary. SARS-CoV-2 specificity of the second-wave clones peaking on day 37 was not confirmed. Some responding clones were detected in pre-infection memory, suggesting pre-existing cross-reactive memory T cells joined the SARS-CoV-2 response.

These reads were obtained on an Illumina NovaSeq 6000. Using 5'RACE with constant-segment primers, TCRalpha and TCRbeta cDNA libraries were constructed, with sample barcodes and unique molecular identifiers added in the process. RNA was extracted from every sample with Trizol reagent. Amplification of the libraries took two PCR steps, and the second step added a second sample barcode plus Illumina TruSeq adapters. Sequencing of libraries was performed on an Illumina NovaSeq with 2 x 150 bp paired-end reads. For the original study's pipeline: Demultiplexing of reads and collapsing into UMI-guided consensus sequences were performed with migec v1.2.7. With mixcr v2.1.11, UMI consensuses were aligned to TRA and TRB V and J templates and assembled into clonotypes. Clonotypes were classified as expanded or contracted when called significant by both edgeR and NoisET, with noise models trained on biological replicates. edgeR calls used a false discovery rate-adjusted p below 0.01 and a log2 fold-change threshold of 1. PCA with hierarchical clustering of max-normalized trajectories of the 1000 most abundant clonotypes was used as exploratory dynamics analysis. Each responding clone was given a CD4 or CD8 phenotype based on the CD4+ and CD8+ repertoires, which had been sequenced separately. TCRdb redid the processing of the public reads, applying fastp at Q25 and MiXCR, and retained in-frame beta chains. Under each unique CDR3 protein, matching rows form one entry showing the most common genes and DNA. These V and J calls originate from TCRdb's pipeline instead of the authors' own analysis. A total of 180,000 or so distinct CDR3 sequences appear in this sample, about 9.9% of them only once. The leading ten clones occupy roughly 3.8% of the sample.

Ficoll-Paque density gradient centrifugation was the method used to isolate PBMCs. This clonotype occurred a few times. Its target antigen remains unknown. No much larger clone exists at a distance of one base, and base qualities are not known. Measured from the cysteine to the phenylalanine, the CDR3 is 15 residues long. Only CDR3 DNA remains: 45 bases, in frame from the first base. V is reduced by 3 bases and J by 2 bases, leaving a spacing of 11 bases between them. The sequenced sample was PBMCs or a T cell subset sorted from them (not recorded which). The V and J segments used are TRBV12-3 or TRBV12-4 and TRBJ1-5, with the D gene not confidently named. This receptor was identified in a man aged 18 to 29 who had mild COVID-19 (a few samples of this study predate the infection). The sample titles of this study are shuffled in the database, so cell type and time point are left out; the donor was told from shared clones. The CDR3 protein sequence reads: CASSFVAAGNQPQHF. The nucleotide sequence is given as TGTGCCAGCAGTTTTGTGGCTGCGGGCAATCAGCCCCAGCATTTT.